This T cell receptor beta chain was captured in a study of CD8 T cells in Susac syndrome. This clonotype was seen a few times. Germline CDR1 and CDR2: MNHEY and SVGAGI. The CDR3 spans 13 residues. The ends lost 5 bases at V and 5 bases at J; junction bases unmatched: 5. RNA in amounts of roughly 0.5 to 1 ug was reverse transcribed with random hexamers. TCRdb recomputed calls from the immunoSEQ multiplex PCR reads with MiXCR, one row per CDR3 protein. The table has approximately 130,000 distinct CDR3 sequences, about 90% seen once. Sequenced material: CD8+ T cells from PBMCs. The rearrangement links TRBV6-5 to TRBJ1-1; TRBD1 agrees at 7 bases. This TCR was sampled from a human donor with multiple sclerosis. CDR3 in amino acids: CASSPQGGTEAFF. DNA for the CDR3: TGTGCCAGCAGTCCCCAGGGGGGTACTGAAGCTTTCTTT.